This TCR beta chain was obtained from a study of T-cell memory formation after mild COVID-19. Using its own MiXCR run on the 5' RACE reads, TCRdb lists one record per CDR3 protein. Altogether some 150,000 distinct CDR3 sequences are present, about 14% being singletons, with the ten largest covering about 29%. Losses at the gene ends were 4 bases for V and 6 bases for J; bases not matched to a gene: 18. This CDR3 is 17 amino acids long. Per germline, CDR1 SGHRS and CDR2 YFSETQ. In its sample, this clonotype was seen a few times. The chain has TRBV5-1 and TRBJ2-7; 8 positions match TRBD1. This TCR came from an adult woman who had mild COVID-19 (a few samples of this study predate the infection). Cell type and time point are not known. Sequencing was performed on PBMCs or a T cell subset sorted from them (not recorded which). The CDR3, as DNA: TGCGCCAGCAGCCCCCCAGGGGGCGGCGAAGGGGGTCCCGAGCAGTACTTC. Its translation is CASSPPGGGEGGPEQYF.